These 23 T cell receptor beta chains share one sample of origin, sequenced in a study of T-cell reconstitution after alpha-beta-depleted transplantation in children. Preparation of the TCRbeta library used unique molecular identifiers. One entry per CDR3 protein, called by TCRdb with MiXCR from the PCR reads. Among about 200,000 distinct CDR3 sequences listed, roughly 7.1% were seen once. Sequencing was performed on PBMCs, taken before TCRalphabeta/CD19-depleted stem cell transplant. The receptors stem from a boy younger than 10 with acute lymphoblastic leukemia, due to receive a stem cell transplant.

This CDR3 is CASSAGVIRTDTQYF. DNA for the CDR3: TGCGCCAGCAGTGCCGGGGTGATTAGAACAGATACGCAGTATTTT. The chain joins TRBV10-2 to TRBJ2-3; D might be TRBD2 (5 bases). The CDR3 is 15 residues long. Between the trimmed V and J ends, which lost 4 bases and 3 bases, there was a span of 14 bases. Looked up from germline, CDR1 is WSHSY and CDR2 is SAAADI.

This clonotype was seen only a few times. CDR3 in DNA: TGTGCCAGCAGTGTGATTATCAGAAAGGGGAACACTGAAGCTTTCTTT. Translated, it gives CASSVIIRKGNTEAFF. V usage is TRBV12-3 or TRBV12-4 and J usage is TRBJ1-1; no definite D call. Trimming cost V 5 bases and J 1 base, with 17 bases left between them. The CDR3 consists of 16 residues.

In this sample, this clonotype turned up many times. The V gene is TRBV7-2, the J gene TRBJ2-2; D unresolved. Between the trimmed V and J ends, which lost 5 bases and 0 bases, there was a span of 4 bases. Germline CDR1 SGHTA, CDR2 FQGNSA. The CDR3 consists of 13 residues. The CDR3 bases are TGTGCCAGCAGCGTGACGAACACCGGGGAGCTGTTTTTT. Translated, it gives CASSVTNTGELFF.

This clonotype has a count of ten or more. V usage is TRBV7-6 and J usage is TRBJ1-3; D unresolved. V was pared by 1 base and J by 4 bases, with 11 bases between. In germline, CDR1 is SGHVS, CDR2 FNYEAQ. This CDR3 is 15 amino acids long. The CDR3 DNA reads TGTGCCAGCAGCTTAGATCTCGGCGGAGGAAACACCATATATTTT. This gives the protein CASSLDLGGGNTIYF.

The rearrangement uses TRBV2 and TRBJ2-5; D gene unclear. The CDR3 loop spans 11 amino acids. Trimming took off 0 bases at V and 4 bases at J, with 0 bases between the two ends. CDR1 and CDR2 (germline): SNHLY, FYNNEI. The CDR3: CASSEAETQYF. CDR3 coding DNA: TGTGCCAGCAGTGAAGCAGAGACCCAGTACTTC.

At least ten counts were recorded for this clonotype. This chain connects TRBV4-3 to TRBJ2-2, with TRBD2 identical over 9 bases. Germline V gene sequence: CDR1 LGHNA, CDR2 YSLEER. The CDR3 is made up of 16 amino acids. Trimming removed 5 bases from V and 6 bases from J; junction bases left unmatched: 10. CDR3 sequence reads: CASSLSSGVDAGELFF. The CDR3 DNA reads TGCGCCAGCAGCTTGTCTAGCGGGGTTGACGCCGGGGAGCTGTTTTTT.

This clonotype was counted ten times or more. One end of the junction varies from germline; a read error may be responsible. V is TRBV29-1 and J is TRBJ2-1; D could derive from TRBD1 or TRBD2 (5 bases each). The CDR3 is 11 amino acids. Germline CDR1 is SQVTM and CDR2 is ANQGSEA. CDR3 protein: CSVELGDEHFF. The CDR3 DNA is TGCAGCGTTGAACTGGGGGATGAGCATTTCTTC.

This clonotype was found a few times. This chain connects TRBV7-2 to TRBJ2-1, with TRBD1 matching 7 bases. Germline trimming cut 7 bases from V and 0 bases from J; bases unmatched to any gene: 12. The CDR3 spans 17 residues. Germline V CDR1 and CDR2: SGHTA, FQGNSA. The CDR3 nucleotides read TGTGCCAGCACCCCTGACAGGGCCCCAACCTCCTACAATGAGCAGTTCTTC. Its protein product is CASTPDRAPTSYNEQFF.

V gene TRBV11-2 combines with J gene TRBJ2-5; TRBD2 is a possible D gene (6 bases). The CDR3 consists of 15 residues. V was trimmed by 3 bases and J by 5 bases, leaving 16 bases between them. Germline V CDR1 and CDR2: SGHAT, FQNNGV. Here the CDR3 reads CASSFRSAGKETQYF. CDR3 bases: TGTGCCAGCAGCTTTAGGTCGGCGGGGAAGGAGACCCAGTACTTC.

This clonotype occurred a few times. The genes are TRBV12-3 or TRBV12-4 and TRBJ2-5; D may match TRBD1 or TRBD2 (5 bases each). This CDR3 contains 15 residues. V was pared by 1 base and J by 2 bases, with 11 bases between. The CDR3 reads CASSLGDRQQETQYF. The CDR3 DNA sequence: TGTGCCAGCAGTTTAGGGGACCGACAACAAGAGACCCAGTACTTC.

The J gene is TRBJ2-5, the V gene TRBV9; weak D call: TRBD1 (6 bases). The CDR3 is 15 residues long. V was cut by 2 bases and J by 10 bases, with 21 bases left in between. Per the germline V gene, CDR1 is SGDLS and CDR2 is YYNGEE. CDR3 amino acids: CASSVDLLGAGVQYF. In DNA, the CDR3 is TGTGCCAGCAGCGTCGACCTCCTGGGAGCAGGGGTCCAGTACTTC.

The V gene is TRBV28, the J gene TRBJ1-4, with D uncertain. Trimming stripped 10 bases from V and 0 bases from J, with 9 bases between. The CDR3 is 13 amino acids. The germline V gene encodes CDR1 MDHEN and CDR2 SYDVKM. DNA for the CDR3: TGTGCCACGATGGCGCCAACTAATGAAAAACTGTTTTTT. It encodes CATMAPTNEKLFF.

The chain has TRBV7-2 and TRBJ2-3; 11 positions agree with TRBD2. The length of the CDR3 is 17 residues. The J segment lost 2 bases and the V segment lost 3 bases, leaving 7 bases of the junction unmatched. Germline CDR1 is SGHTA and CDR2 is FQGNSA. CDR3 in amino acids: CASSFTSGGLPTDTQYF. As DNA, the CDR3 is TGTGCCAGCAGCTTCACTAGCGGGGGCCTGCCCACAGATACGCAGTATTTT. The variable domain in full, completed from reference TRBV7-2 and TRBJ2-3, reads GAGVSQSPSNKVTEKGKDVELRCDPISGHTALYWYRQSLGQGLEFLIYFQGNSAPDKSGLPSDRFSAERTGGSVSTLTIQRTQQEDSAVYLCASSFTSGGLPTDTQYFGPGTRLTVL.

This clonotype showed up just a few times. The rearrangement joins TRBV27 to TRBJ2-2; 10 bases match TRBD2. The V segment lost 4 bases and the J segment 1 base; nucleotides outside the gene matches: 3. The V gene's germline CDR1 is MNHEY and CDR2 SMNVEV (reference sequence). CDR3 length: 16 amino acids. The CDR3 sequence: CASSSRLAGNTGELFF. DNA of the CDR3: TGTGCCAGCAGTTCACGACTAGCGGGGAACACCGGGGAGCTGTTTTTT.

This clonotype was recorded a few times. The chain joins TRBV10-3 to TRBJ2-3, with D perhaps being TRBD1 or TRBD2 (6 bases each). The length of the CDR3 is 14 residues. Germline loops: CDR1 ENHRY, CDR2 SYGVKD. V was clipped by 11 bases and J by 6 bases, with 21 bases between them. In DNA form, the CDR3 reads TGTGCCGTAGGGGGGTCCGGGAAGTCGGATACGCAGTATTTT. Translating it yields CAVGGSGKSDTQYF.

In its sample, this clonotype was seen many times. The rearrangement links TRBV20-1 to TRBJ1-6, with a tentative D call TRBD1 (6 bases). The V gene lost 1 base and the J gene lost 4 bases, with 14 bases spanning the gap. CDR3 size: 16 residues. Per germline, CDR1 DFQATT and CDR2 SNEGSKA (reference sequence). The CDR3 reads CSARVGGWRYNSPLHF. In nucleotides, the CDR3 is TGCAGTGCTAGAGTGGGGGGCTGGCGGTATAATTCACCCCTCCACTTT.

The chain is built from TRBV10-3 and TRBJ1-1; 9 bases fit TRBD1. This CDR3 contains 13 residues. Germline assignment: CDR1 ENHRY and CDR2 SYGVKD. Losses at the gene ends were 5 bases for V and 5 bases for J; bases not matched to a gene: 3. The CDR3 loop reads CAISWTGATEAFF. The CDR3 DNA reads as TGTGCCATCAGTTGGACAGGGGCGACTGAAGCTTTCTTT.

CDR3: CASSQTGTGSSYEQYF. For the CDR3, the DNA is TGTGCCAGCAGCCAAACCGGGACGGGGAGCTCCTACGAGCAGTACTTC. This chain joins TRBV7-9 and TRBJ2-7, with D perhaps given as TRBD1 or TRBD2 (5 bases each). The CDR3 contains 16 residues. Trimming removed 5 bases at V and 0 bases at J, with 17 bases between. CDR1 and CDR2 from the germline V gene are SEHNR and FQNEAQ (reference sequence).

As to this clonotype: Just one base apart from a much larger clone, this may be a read error. The chain has TRBV28 and TRBJ2-5, with D perhaps assigned TRBD1 or TRBD2 (6 bases each). The length of the CDR3 is 15 residues. CDR1 is MDHEN, CDR2 SYDVKM, per germline. This CDR3 is CASSLATGATETRYF. In nucleotides, the CDR3 is TGTGCCAGCAGTTTAGCGACGGGGGCAACGGAGACCCGGTACTTC.

This clonotype was counted a few times. This chain links TRBV5-1 with TRBJ2-7, with 7 nucleotides matching TRBD2. The CDR3 spans 17 residues. The ends lost 1 base at V and 0 bases at J; junction bases unmatched: 10. Germline V gene lookup returns CDR1 SGHRS and CDR2 YFSETQ. The CDR3, as DNA: TGCGCCAGCAGCTTGCCGGAGCAGGGAGGGAGCTCCTACGAGCAGTACTTC. It yields the protein CASSLPEQGGSSYEQYF.

This clonotype has ten or more counts. The rearrangement uses TRBV7-9 and TRBJ2-3; D is unresolved. The CDR3 is 16 amino acids. Germline V gene data show CDR1 as SEHNR and CDR2 as FQNEAQ (reference sequence). The V and J ends lost 1 base and 0 bases respectively, with 11 bases between them. DNA for the CDR3: TGTGCCAGCAGCTTAGTAAGGGCAGGCAGCACAGATACGCAGTATTTT. Translation gives CASSLVRAGSTDTQYF.

This clonotype was seen many times. The J gene is TRBJ2-7, the V gene TRBV29-1; 9 nucleotides line up with TRBD1. The CDR3 loop spans 12 amino acids. V was clipped by 4 bases and J by 5 bases; unmatched bases: 3. Germline V gene lookup returns CDR1 SQVTM and CDR2 ANQGSEA. The CDR3 is CSVGTGVNEQYF. CDR3 coding DNA: TGCAGCGTTGGGACAGGGGTCAACGAGCAGTACTTC.

The V gene is TRBV5-1, the J gene TRBJ2-1; D is possibly TRBD1 or TRBD2 (6 bases each). This CDR3 comprises 17 residues. Looked up from germline, CDR1 is SGHRS and CDR2 is YFSETQ. The V end was cut by 0 bases, the J end by 6 bases, with 19 bases between. CDR3 in amino acids: CASSLGGGDQGINEQFF. The CDR3 DNA reads TGCGCCAGCAGCTTGGGGGGCGGGGACCAGGGGATCAATGAGCAGTTCTTC.